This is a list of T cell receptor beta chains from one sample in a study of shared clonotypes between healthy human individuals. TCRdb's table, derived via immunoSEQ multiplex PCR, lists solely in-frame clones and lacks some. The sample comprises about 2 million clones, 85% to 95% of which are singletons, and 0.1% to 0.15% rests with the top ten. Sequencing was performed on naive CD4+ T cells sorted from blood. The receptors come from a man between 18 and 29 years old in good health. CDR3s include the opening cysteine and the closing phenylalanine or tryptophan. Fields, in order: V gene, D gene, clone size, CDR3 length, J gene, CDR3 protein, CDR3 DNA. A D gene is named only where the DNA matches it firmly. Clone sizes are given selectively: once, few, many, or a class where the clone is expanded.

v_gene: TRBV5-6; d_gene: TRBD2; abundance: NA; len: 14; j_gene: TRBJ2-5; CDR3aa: CASSLRLAGGVCHF; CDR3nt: TGTGCCAGCAGCTTGCGACTAGCGGGGGGAGTCTGTCACTTC
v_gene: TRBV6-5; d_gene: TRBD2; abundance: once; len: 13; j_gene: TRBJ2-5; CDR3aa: CASRRRLATTQYF; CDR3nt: TGTGCCAGCAGGCGTAGACTAGCTACGACCCAGTACTTC
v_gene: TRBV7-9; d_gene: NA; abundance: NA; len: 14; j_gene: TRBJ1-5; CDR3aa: CASSLSGRNQPQHF; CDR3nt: TGTGCCAGCAGCTTGTCGGGGCGCAATCAGCCCCAGCATTTT
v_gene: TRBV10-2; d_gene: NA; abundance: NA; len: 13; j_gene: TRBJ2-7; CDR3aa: CASSQQASVEQYF; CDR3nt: TGCGCCAGCAGTCAGCAGGCTAGTGTCGAGCAGTACTTC
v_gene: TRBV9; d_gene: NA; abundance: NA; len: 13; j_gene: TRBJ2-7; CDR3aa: CASSVTLFNEQYF; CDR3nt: TGTGCCAGCAGCGTCACCCTATTTAACGAGCAGTACTTC
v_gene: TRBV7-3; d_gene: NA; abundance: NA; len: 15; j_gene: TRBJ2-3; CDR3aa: CASSLLGTNTDTQYF; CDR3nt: TGTGCCAGCAGCTTACTGGGTACGAACACAGATACGCAGTATTTT
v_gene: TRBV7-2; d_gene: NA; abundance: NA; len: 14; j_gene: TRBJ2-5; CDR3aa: CASSPQTGGETQYF; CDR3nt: TGTGCCAGCAGCCCCCAGACGGGTGGGGAGACCCAGTACTTC
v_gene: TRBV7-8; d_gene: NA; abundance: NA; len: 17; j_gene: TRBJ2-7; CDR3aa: CASSLIIRDEFSYEQYF; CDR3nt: TGTGCCAGCAGCTTAATTATCCGGGACGAGTTCTCCTACGAGCAGTACTTC
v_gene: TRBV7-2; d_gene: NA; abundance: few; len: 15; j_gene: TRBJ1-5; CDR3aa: CASSLLTGSNQPQHF; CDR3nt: TGTGCCAGCAGCTTACTCACAGGAAGCAATCAGCCCCAGCATTTT
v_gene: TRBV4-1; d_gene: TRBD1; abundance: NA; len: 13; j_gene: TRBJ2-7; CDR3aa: CASSHGQGYEQYF; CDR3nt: TGCGCCAGCAGCCATGGACAGGGGTACGAGCAGTACTTC
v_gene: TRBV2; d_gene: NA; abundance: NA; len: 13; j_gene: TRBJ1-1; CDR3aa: CASGGRLGTEAFF; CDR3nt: TGTGCCAGCGGTGGGAGGTTGGGCACTGAAGCTTTCTTT
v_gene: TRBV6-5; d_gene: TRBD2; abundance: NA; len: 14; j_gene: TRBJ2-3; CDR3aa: CASSYSGRSDTQYF; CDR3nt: TGTGCCAGCAGTTATAGCGGGAGATCAGATACGCAGTATTTT
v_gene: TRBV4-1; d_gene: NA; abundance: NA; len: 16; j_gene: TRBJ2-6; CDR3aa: CASSPFVSFGANVLTF; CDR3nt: TGCGCCAGCAGTCCATTCGTAAGCTTCGGGGCCAACGTCCTGACTTTC
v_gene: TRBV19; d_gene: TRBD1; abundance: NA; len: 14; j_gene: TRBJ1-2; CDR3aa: CASSIRTGGRGYTF; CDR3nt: TGTGCCAGTAGTATACGGACAGGGGGTCGCGGCTACACCTTC
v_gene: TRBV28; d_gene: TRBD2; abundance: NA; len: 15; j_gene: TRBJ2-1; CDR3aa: CATRAGGLGYNEQFF; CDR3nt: TGTGCCACCCGAGCGGGGGGGCTGGGGTACAATGAGCAGTTCTTC
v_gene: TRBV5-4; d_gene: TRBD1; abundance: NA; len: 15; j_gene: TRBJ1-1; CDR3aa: CASSFPGTANTEAFF; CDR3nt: TGTGCCAGCAGCTTCCCCGGGACAGCCAACACTGAAGCTTTCTTT
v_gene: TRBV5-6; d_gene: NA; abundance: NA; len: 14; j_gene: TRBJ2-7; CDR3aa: CASSSPGRGGEQYF; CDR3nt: TGTGCCAGCAGCTCCCCAGGCAGGGGCGGCGAGCAGTACTTC
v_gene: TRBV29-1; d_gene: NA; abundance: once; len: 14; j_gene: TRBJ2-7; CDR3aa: CSVEEGARSYEQYF; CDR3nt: TGCAGCGTTGAAGAAGGGGCCAGGTCCTACGAGCAGTACTTC
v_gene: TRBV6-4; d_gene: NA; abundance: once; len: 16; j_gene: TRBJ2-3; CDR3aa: CASSAFASVLSDTQYF; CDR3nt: TGTGCCAGCAGTGCCTTCGCGTCTGTTCTGTCAGATACGCAGTATTTT
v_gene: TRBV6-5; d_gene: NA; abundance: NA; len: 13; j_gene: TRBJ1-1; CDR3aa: CASSYRGPFGAFF; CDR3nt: TGTGCCAGCAGTTACCGTGGCCCCTTTGGGGCTTTCTTT
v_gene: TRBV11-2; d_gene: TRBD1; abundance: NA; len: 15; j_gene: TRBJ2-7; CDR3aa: CASSYGQGSSYEQYF; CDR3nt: TGTGCCAGCAGCTATGGACAGGGGAGCTCCTACGAGCAGTACTTC
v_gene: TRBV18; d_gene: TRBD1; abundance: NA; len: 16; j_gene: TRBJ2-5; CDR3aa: CASSPQVAGGGETQYF; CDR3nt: TGTGCCAGCTCACCACAGGTGGCAGGGGGCGGAGAGACCCAGTACTTC
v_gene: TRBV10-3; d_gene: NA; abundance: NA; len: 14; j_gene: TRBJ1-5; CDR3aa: CAISAGDGNQPQHF; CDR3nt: TGTGCCATCAGCGCAGGGGATGGCAATCAGCCCCAGCATTTT
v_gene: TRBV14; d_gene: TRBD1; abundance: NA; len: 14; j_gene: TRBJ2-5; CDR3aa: CASSPPDRGKTQYF; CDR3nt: TGTGCCAGCAGCCCCCCCGACAGGGGCAAGACCCAGTACTTC
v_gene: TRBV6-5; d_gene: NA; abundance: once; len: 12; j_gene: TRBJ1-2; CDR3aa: CASSTGTGGYTF; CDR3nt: TGTGCCAGCAGTACCGGGACGGGTGGCTACACCTTC
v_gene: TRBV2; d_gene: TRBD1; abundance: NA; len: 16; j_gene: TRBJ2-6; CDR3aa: CASFGQAIGGANVLTF; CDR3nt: TGTGCCAGTTTCGGACAGGCGATAGGTGGGGCCAACGTCCTGACTTTC
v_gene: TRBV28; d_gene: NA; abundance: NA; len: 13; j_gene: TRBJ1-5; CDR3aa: CASISVFNQPQHF; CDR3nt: TGTGCCAGCATCTCGGTTTTCAATCAGCCCCAGCATTTT
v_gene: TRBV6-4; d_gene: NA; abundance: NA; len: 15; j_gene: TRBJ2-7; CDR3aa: CASTLASLSSYEQYF; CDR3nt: TGTGCCAGTACCCTGGCCTCCCTATCCTCCTACGAGCAGTACTTC
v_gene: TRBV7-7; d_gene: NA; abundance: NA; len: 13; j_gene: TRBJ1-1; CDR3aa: CASSHDINTEAFF; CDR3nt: TGTGCTAGCAGCCACGACATAAACACTGAAGCTTTCTTT
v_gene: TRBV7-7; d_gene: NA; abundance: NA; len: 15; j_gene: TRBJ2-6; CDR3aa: CASSGGVSGANVLTF; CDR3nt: TGTGCTAGCAGCGGAGGGGTCTCTGGGGCCAACGTCCTGACTTTC
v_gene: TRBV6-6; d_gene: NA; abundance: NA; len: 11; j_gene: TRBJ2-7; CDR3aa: CASSYSNEQYF; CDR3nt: TGTGCCAGCAGTTATAGTAACGAGCAGTACTTC
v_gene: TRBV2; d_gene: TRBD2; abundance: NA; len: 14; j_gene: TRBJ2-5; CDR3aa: CATSPPGGRETQYF; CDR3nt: TGTGCCACTTCTCCCCCGGGAGGGCGGGAGACCCAGTACTTC
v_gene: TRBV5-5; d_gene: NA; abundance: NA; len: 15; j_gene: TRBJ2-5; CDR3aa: CASSLEGGRQETQYF; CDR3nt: TGTGCCAGCAGCCTGGAAGGGGGGCGGCAAGAGACCCAGTACTTC
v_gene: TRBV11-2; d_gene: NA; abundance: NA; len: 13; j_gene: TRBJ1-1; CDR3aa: CASSLRWVHEAFF; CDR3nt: TGTGCCAGCAGCTTAAGGTGGGTTCATGAGGCTTTCTTT
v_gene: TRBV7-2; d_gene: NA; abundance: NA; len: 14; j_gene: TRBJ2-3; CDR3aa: CASSLLGMADTQYF; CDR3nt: TGTGCCAGCAGCTTACTGGGGATGGCAGATACGCAGTATTTT
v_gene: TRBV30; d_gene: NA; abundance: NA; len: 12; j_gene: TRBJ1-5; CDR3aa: CAWNRFNQPQHF; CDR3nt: TGTGCCTGGAACAGATTTAATCAGCCCCAGCATTTT
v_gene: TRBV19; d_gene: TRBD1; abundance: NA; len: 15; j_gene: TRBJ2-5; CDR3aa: CASSAYRGWEETQYF; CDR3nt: TGTGCCAGTAGTGCGTACAGGGGATGGGAAGAGACCCAGTACTTC
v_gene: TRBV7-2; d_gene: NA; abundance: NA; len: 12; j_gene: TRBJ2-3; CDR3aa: CASSLPQGTQYF; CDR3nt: TGTGCCAGCAGCTTACCCCAGGGTACGCAGTATTTT
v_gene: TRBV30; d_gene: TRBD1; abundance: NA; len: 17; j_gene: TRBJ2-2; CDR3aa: CAWTQYFRTGNTGELFF; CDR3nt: TGTGCCTGGACCCAATACTTTAGGACAGGGAATACCGGGGAGCTGTTTTTT
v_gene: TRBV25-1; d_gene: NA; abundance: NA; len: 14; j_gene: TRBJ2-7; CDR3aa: CASSGRTGTYEQYF; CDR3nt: TGTGCCAGCAGTGGGCGGACGGGGACCTACGAGCAGTACTTC
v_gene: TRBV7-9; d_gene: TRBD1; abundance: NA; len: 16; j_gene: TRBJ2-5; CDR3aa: CASSLTGTGKLETQYF; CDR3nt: TGTGCCAGCAGCCTCACCGGGACAGGGAAGTTGGAGACCCAGTACTTC
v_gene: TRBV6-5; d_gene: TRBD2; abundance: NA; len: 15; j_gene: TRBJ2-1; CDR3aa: CASSRGTSANNEQFF; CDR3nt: TGTGCCAGCAGCCGCGGGACTAGCGCGAACAATGAGCAGTTCTTC
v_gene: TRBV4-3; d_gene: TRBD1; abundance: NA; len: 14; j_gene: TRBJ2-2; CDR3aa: CASRGQGNTGELFF; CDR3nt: TGCGCCAGCAGGGGACAGGGAAACACCGGGGAGCTGTTTTTT
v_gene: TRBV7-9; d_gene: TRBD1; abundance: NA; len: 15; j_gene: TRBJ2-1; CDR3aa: CASSVPGQENNEQFF; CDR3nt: TGTGCCAGCAGCGTACCGGGACAGGAGAACAATGAGCAGTTCTTC
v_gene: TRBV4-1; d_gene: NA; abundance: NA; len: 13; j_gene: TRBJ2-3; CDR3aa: CASSLRVPDTQYF; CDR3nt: TGCGCCAGCAGCCTCCGGGTCCCAGATACGCAGTATTTT
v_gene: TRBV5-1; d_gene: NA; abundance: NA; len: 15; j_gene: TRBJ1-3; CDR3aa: CASSPLGVQGNTIYF; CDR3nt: TGCGCCAGCAGCCCCCTGGGGGTGCAGGGAAACACCATATATTTT
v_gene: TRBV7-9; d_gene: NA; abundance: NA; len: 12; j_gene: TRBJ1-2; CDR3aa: CASSSNHNGYTF; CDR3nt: TGTGCCAGCAGCTCGAATCATAATGGCTACACCTTC
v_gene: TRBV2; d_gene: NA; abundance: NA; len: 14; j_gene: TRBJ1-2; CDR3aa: CASSDDRGAYGYTF; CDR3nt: TGTGCCAGCAGTGACGATAGGGGTGCCTATGGCTACACCTTC
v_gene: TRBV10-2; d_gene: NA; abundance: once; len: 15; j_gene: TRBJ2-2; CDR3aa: CASSPRGQNTGELFF; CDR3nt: TGCGCCAGCAGCCCCCGGGGGCAAAACACCGGGGAGCTGTTTTTT
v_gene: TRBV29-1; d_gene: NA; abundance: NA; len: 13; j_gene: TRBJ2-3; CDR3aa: CSVARPLTDTQYF; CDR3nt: TGCAGCGTTGCCCGGCCCCTCACAGATACGCAGTATTTT